This paragraph reports one TCR beta chain. Its antigen is still unknown. The V end was cut by 4 bases, the J end by 7 bases, with 10 bases between. Germline V gives CDR1 LGHDT, CDR2 YNNKEL (reference sequence). This CDR3 comprises 13 residues. This specimen comes from a study of T cell responses to AZD1222 COVID-19 vaccine. Whole-study results and caveats: Spike-specific TCR breadth and depth were elevated following two AZD1222 doses.

TCRdb keeps only in-frame clones here, not all; method: immunoSEQ multiplex PCR. Found here are roughly 72,000 clones, 88% of them singletons; the top ten hold 8% to 10%. The clonotype originates from an adult who received the MenACWY meningococcal vaccine as a control. The source was peripheral blood, collected 28 days after the second dose of the MenACWY control vaccine. The chain joins TRBV3-1 (or the pseudogene TRBV3-2) to TRBJ1-4; D unresolved. The CDR3 is CASSLSDREKLFF. In nucleotides, the CDR3 is TGTGCCAGCAGCCTATCGGACCGTGAAAAACTGTTTTTT.